Listed below are T cell receptor beta chains from one sample, sequenced in a study of blood T cell repertoires in COVID-19. Some clones are missing from TCRdb's copy, which holds only in-frame ones; the method was immunoSEQ multiplex PCR. The repertoire holds about 200,000 clones, less than 85% seen once, with around 6% in the top ten. The sample taken for sequencing was peripheral blood. The receptors shown here come from a woman in her sixties or seventies with acute or convalescent COVID-19. The conserved cysteine and the conserved F or W are not part of the CDR3 here.

>TRBJ1-2|TRBV2
ASTREVGGGYT
>TRBJ1-6|TRBV7-2
ASSSQDSPLH
>TRBJ1-5|TRBV2
ASTSGTGGGQPQH
>TRBJ2-3|TRBV6-4
ASSDSGDFLTDTQY
>TRBJ2-7|TRBV28
ASSAPDMPPYEQY
>TRBJ2-7|TRBV5-1
ASSGTSGSYEQY
>TRBJ1-1|TRBV7-9
ASSFSGTSTEAF
>TRBJ1-1|TRBV6-2/TRBV6-3
ASSYRHDTEAF
>TRBJ2-7|TRBV28
ASSLLQMTGNEQY
>TRBJ1-3|TRBV9
ASSPWTGYASGNTIY
>TRBJ2-7|TRBV18
ASSPIPGQGPYEQY
>TRBJ1-2|TRBV2
ASSEAGVNYGYT
>TRBJ1-6|TRBV19
ASSTRGQGFDSPLH
>TRBJ2-1|TRBV5-1
ASSPTPGQGYNEQF
>TRBJ2-1|TRBV29-1
SVEWQYNEQF
>TRBJ2-5|TRBV30
AWDRGQNQETQY
>TRBJ2-1|TRBV19
ASSRTSGSIPQYNEQF
>TRBJ1-2|TRBV24-1
ATSDFSVNYGYT
>TRBJ1-4|TRBV18
ASSPSAEKLF
>TRBJ1-4|TRBV7-9
ASSPGQTSNEKLF
>TRBJ1-5|TRBV28
ASSLSAGNQPQH
>TRBJ2-5|TRBV10-3
AIRDSGSGETQY
>TRBJ2-7|TRBV18
ASSPGHPSYEQY
>TRBJ2-2|TRBV5-1
ASRGLADFTGELF
>TRBJ1-1|TRBV18
ASSPSAADTEAF
>TRBJ2-3|TRBV12-3/TRBV12-4
ATTLAADTQY
>TRBJ2-3|TRBV11-3
ASSSGGDTQY
>TRBJ2-4|TRBV5-1
ASSQPPMTGQTAKNIQY